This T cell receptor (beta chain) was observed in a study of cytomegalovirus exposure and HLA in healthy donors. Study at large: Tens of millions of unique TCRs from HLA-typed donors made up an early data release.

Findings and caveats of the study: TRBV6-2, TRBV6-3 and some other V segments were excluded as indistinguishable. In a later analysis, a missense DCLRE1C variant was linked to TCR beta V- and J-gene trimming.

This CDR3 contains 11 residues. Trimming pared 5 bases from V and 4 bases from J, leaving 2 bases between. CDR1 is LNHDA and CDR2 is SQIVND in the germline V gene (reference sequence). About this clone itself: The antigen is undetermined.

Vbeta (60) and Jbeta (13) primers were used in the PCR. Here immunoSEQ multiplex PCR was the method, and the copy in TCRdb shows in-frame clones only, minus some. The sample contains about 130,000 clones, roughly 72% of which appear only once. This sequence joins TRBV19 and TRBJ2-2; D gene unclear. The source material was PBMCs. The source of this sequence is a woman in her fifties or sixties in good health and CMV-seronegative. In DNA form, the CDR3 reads TGTGCCAGTAGTCGCACCGGGGAGCTGTTTTTT. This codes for CASSRTGELFF.